This TCR beta chain stems from a study of T cell responses to AZD1222 COVID-19 vaccine. Study-level findings and limits: Donor demographics were predominantly white British with a female majority; clonal diversity may be underestimated. All repertoire sampling was performed exclusively after the peak T cell response. At study baseline, merely six AZD1222 recipients were seropositive. Following two doses of AZD1222, Spike-specific TCR breadth and depth rose.

Notes on this clone: Its antigen remains unidentified. The junction does not match germline at one end; this may be a read error.

The CDR3 covers 15 residues. The germline CDR1 and CDR2 sequences are SGHVS and FQNEAQ. TCRdb's copy holds only in-frame clones and misses some; the assay was immunoSEQ multiplex PCR. In the table there are over 110,000 clones, 80% to 95% of which are singletons. This material consisted of peripheral blood, taken on day 0 of AZD1222 vaccination. This clonotype originated in an adult in good health. This chain links TRBV7-8 with TRBJ1-3; D may be TRBD1 (5 bases). The CDR3: CASSIARVFGNTIYF. DNA of the CDR3: TGTGCCAGCAGCATAGCCAGGGTATTCGGAAACACCATATATTTT.